The rows below give T cell receptor beta chains drawn from one sample of a study of breast tumors, draining lymph nodes, adjacent tissues. MiXCR, applied by TCRdb to the multiplex PCR reads, yields one record per CDR3 protein. The sample has some 150,000 distinct CDR3 sequences, about 33% seen once. Sequenced material: axillary lymph node tissue. Receptors were obtained from a female donor with breast cancer. Some clones in this sample may be carry-over from other donors' samples. Each CDR3 is given with its conserved first and last residue.

v_call	j_call	cdr3_aa
TRBV27	TRBJ1-3	CASSPQWGAGNTIYF
TRBV28	TRBJ1-2	CASSEGQKIGYTF
TRBV19	TRBJ1-4	CASSIGTTTNEKLFF
TRBV24-1	TRBJ2-5	CATSDSTQETQYF
TRBV9	TRBJ2-2	CASSPRLGGTTGELFF
TRBV4-3	TRBJ2-1	CASSFGRGNYNEQFF
TRBV20-1	TRBJ2-5	CSARDLAGGETQYF
TRBV20-1	TRBJ1-1	CSARDQREGGTEAFF
TRBV6-5	TRBJ2-1	CASISRGVGNEQFF
TRBV6-5	TRBJ2-5	CASSHSAQETQYF
TRBV7-3	TRBJ1-4	CASSPGKWGDNEKLFF
TRBV19	TRBJ1-1	CASSTGQGGLAFF
TRBV20-1	TRBJ1-6	CSARVQGGRNSPLHF
TRBV29-1	TRBJ2-2	CSSPVGDSTGELFF
TRBV7-9	TRBJ1-1	CASRLGGGNTEAFF
TRBV28	TRBJ2-1	CASRPRGVYNEQFF
TRBV11-3	TRBJ1-3	CASSLLKGAGNTIYF
TRBV9	TRBJ1-1	CASSVVPSGTEAFF
TRBV20-1	TRBJ1-4	CSASKGGANEKLFF
TRBV9	TRBJ1-1	CASSVGSRAVGDTEAFF
TRBV5-5	TRBJ1-5	CASSLGLGARSNQPQHF
TRBV7-9	TRBJ1-2	CASSTRDRPLYGYTF
TRBV7-9	TRBJ2-5	CASSLEWGGWETQHF
TRBV2	TRBJ1-3	CASRLDRRNTIYF
TRBV20-1	TRBJ1-6	CSARKDRRNSPLHF
TRBV6-7	TRBJ2-7	CASSQLYGRRSYEQYF
TRBV12-3/TRBV12-4	TRBJ1-1	CASEGIGRTEAFF